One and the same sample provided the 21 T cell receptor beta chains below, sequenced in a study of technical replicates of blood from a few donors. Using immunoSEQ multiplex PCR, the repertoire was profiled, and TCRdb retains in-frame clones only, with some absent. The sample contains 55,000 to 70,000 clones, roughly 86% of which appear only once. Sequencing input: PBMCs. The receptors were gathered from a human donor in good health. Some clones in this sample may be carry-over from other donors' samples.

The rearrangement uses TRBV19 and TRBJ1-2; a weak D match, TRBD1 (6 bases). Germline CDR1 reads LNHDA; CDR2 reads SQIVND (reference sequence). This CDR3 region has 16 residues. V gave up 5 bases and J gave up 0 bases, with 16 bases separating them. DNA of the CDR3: TGTGCCAGTAGTTCTCCGGGACAACAAGCTAACTATGGCTACACCTTC. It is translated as CASSSPGQQANYGYTF.

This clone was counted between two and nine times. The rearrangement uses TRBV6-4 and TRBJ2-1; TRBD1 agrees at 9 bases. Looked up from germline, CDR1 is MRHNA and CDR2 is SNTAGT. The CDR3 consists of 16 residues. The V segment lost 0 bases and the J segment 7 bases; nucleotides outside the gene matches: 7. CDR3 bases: TGTGCCAGCAGTGACTCCCCGGGACAGGGTGGTAATGAGCAGTTCTTC. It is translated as CASSDSPGQGGNEQFF.

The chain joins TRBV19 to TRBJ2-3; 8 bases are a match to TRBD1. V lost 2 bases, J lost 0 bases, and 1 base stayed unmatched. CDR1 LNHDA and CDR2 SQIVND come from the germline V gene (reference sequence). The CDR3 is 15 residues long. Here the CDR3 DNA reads TGTGCCAGTAGTATACAGGGGGCTAGCACAGATACGCAGTATTTT. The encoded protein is CASSIQGASTDTQYF.

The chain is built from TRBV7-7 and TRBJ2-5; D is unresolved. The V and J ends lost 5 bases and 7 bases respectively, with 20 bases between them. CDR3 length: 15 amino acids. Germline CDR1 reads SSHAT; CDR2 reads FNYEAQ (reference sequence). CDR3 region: CASSPSDTLAGTQYF. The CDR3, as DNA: TGTGCCAGCAGCCCTTCAGACACCCTGGCCGGGACCCAGTACTTC.

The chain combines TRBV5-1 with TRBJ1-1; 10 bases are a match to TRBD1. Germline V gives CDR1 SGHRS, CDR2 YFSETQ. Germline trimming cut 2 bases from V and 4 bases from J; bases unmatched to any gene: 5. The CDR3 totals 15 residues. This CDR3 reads CASSFSRTGGTEAFF. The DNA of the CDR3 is TGCGCCAGCAGCTTCTCTCGGACAGGGGGCACTGAAGCTTTCTTT.

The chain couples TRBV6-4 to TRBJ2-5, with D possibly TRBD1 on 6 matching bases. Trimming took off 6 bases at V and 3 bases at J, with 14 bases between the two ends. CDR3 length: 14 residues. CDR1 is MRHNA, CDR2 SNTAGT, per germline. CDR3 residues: CASRGAGPKETQYF. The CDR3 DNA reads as TGTGCCAGCAGGGGGGCCGGGCCAAAAGAGACCCAGTACTTC.

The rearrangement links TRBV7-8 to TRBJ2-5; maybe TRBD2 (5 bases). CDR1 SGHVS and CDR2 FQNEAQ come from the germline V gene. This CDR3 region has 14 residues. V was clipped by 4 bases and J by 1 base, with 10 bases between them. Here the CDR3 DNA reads TGTGCCAGCAGCTCCTCGGGGAGCCAAGAGACCCAGTACTTC. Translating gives CASSSSGSQETQYF.

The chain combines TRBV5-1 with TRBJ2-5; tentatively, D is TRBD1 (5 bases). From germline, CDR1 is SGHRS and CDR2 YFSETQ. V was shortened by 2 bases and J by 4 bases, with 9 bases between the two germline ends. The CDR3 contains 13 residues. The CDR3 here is CASSFRQGETQYF. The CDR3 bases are TGCGCCAGCAGCTTTAGGCAGGGAGAGACCCAGTACTTC.

CDR3 bases: TGTGCCAGCAGCGTAGGTGTCAGTACGTGGTACACCGGGGAGCTGTTTTTT. Protein sequence: CASSVGVSTWYTGELFF. This chain connects TRBV9 to TRBJ2-2, with D hard to call. V lost 0 bases and J 3 bases, leaving 15 bases between the germline ends. The CDR3 is 17 amino acids. Germline CDR1 reads SGDLS; CDR2 reads YYNGEE.

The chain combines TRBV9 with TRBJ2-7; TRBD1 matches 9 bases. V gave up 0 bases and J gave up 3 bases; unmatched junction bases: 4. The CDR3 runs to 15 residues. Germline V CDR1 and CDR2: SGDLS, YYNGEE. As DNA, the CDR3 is TGTGCCAGCAGCGTAGAGGGGGGACAGGGCTACGAGCAGTACTTC. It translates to CASSVEGGQGYEQYF.

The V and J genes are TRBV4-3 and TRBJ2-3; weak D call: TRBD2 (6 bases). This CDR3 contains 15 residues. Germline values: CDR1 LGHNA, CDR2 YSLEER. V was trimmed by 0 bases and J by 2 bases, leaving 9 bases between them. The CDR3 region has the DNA TGCGCCAGCAGCCAAGATAGCGGCTTCACAGATACGCAGTATTTT. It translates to CASSQDSGFTDTQYF.

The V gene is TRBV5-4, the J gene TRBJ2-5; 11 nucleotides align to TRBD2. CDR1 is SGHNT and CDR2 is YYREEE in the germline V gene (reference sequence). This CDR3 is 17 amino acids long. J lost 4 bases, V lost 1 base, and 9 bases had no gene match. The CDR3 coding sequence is TGTGCCAGCAGCTTGCTACTAGCGGGAGTGGTAGGAGAGACCCAGTACTTC. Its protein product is CASSLLLAGVVGETQYF.

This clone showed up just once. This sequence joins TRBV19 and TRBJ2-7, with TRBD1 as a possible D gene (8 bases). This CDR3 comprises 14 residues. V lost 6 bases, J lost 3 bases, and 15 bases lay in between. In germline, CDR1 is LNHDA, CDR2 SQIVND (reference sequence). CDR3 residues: CASSQGASGYEQYF. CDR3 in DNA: TGTGCCAGTAGCCAGGGGGCTAGCGGCTACGAGCAGTACTTC.

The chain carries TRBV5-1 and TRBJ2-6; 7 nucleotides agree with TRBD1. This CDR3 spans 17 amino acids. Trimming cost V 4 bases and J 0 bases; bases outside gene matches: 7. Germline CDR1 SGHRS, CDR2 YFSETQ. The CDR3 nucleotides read TGCGCCAGCAGCGGACAGGATAAGAGCTCTGGGGCCAACGTCCTGACTTTC. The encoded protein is CASSGQDKSSGANVLTF.

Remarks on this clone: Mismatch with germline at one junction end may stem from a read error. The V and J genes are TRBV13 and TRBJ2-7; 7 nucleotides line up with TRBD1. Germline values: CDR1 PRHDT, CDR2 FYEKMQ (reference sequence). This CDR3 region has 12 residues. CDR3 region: CASSLGGGTGVF. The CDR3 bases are TGTGCCAGCAGCTTAGGGGGTGGTACAGGGGTCTTC.

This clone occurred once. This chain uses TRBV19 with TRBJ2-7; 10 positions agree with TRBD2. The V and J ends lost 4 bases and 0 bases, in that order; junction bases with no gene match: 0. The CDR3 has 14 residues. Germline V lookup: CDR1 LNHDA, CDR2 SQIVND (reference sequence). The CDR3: CASSTSGSSYEQYF. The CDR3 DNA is TGTGCCAGTAGTACTAGCGGGAGCTCCTACGAGCAGTACTTC.

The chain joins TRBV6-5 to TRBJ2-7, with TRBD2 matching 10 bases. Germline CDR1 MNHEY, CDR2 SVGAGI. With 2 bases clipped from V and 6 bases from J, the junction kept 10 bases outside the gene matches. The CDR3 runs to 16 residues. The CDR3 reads CASSYGGSLAGAEQYF. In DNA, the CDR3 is TGTGCCAGCAGTTACGGGGGTAGTCTAGCGGGAGCCGAGCAGTACTTC.

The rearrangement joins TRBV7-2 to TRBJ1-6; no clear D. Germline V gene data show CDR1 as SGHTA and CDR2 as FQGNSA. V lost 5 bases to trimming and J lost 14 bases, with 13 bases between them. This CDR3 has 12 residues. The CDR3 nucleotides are TGTGCCAGCAGCAGTACTAAGGGAGCCCTCCACTTT. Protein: CASSSTKGALHF.

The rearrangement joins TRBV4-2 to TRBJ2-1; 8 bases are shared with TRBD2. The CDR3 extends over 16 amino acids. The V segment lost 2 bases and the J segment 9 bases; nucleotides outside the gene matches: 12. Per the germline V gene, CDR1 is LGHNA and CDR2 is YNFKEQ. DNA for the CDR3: TGTGCCAGCAGCCAAACCTCAGCGGGGGTCGGACGTGAGCAGTTCTTC. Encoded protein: CASSQTSAGVGREQFF.

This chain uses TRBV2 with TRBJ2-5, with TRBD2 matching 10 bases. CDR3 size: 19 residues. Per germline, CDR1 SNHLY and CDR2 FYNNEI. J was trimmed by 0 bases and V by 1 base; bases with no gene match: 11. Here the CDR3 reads CASSEVGASGGRYQETQYF. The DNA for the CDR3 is TGTGCCAGCAGTGAAGTCGGGGCTAGCGGGGGACGGTACCAAGAGACCCAGTACTTC.

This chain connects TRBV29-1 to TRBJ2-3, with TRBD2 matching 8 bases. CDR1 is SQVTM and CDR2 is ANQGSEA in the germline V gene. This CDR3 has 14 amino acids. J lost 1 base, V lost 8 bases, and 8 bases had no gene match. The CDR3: CSFPRGGRTDTQYF. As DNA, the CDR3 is TGCAGCTTCCCCCGGGGGGGACGCACAGATACGCAGTATTTT.